Listed here are 28 T cell receptor beta chains from one sample, sequenced in a study of response to subunit inactivated influenza vaccine. TCRdb reanalysed the RT-PCR reads using MiXCR and keeps one entry per CDR3 protein. The profile covers hundreds of thousands of distinct CDR3 sequences, with approximately 7.1% appearing a single time and 10% to 15% taken by the ten largest. Source: PBMCs from blood, taken less than 25 months after vaccination. These receptors came from a man between 50 and 75 years old who received an inactivated influenza vaccine.

This clonotype was seen more than once but under ten times. V usage is TRBV20-1 and J usage is TRBJ1-2; D gene uncertain. Trimming left V 1 base short and J 4 bases short, with 10 bases between. Germline V gives CDR1 DFQATT, CDR2 SNEGSKA (reference sequence). CDR3 size: 13 residues. CDR3 DNA: TGCAGTGCTAGAGTGGATCTTGGCTATGGCTACACCTTC. It encodes CSARVDLGYGYTF.

V is TRBV20-1 and J is TRBJ2-5, with a tentative D call TRBD2 (6 bases). This CDR3 region has 16 residues. V was trimmed by 0 bases and J by 7 bases, leaving 21 bases between them. Germline loops: CDR1 DFQATT, CDR2 SNEGSKA (reference sequence). This CDR3 reads CSARDPASVSLGTQYF. The CDR3 DNA reads TGCAGTGCTAGAGATCCGGCTAGCGTTAGTTTAGGGACCCAGTACTTC.

The chain recombines TRBV5-1 with TRBJ2-1; 9 positions match TRBD2. This CDR3 has 15 residues. Trimming cost V 4 bases and J 3 bases; bases outside gene matches: 5. CDR1 and CDR2 (germline): SGHRS, YFSETQ. The DNA for the CDR3 is TGCGCCAGCAGCCAGGGCGGGAGGGGCTACAATGAGCAGTTCTTC. Protein sequence: CASSQGGRGYNEQFF.

The gene calls are TRBV3-1 and TRBJ1-1; the D gene is possibly TRBD1 (5 bases). Germline assignment: CDR1 LGHDT and CDR2 YNNKEL (reference sequence). CDR3 length equals 17 residues. V lost 2 bases, J lost 1 base, and 17 bases lay in between. CDR3 protein: CASSQNLGAGENTEAFF. The CDR3 region has the DNA TGTGCCAGCAGCCAAAACTTAGGGGCGGGCGAGAACACTGAAGCTTTCTTT. Together with reference TRBV3-1 and TRBJ1-1, the CDR3 gives the full variable domain: DTAVSQTPKYLVTQMGNDKSIKCEQNLGHDTMYWYKQDSKKFLKIMFSYNNKELIINETVPNRFSPKSPDKAHLNLHINSLELGDSAVYFCASSQNLGAGENTEAFFGQGTRLTVV.

This clonotype was detected a few times. This sequence joins TRBV5-1 and TRBJ2-7, with D perhaps matching TRBD1 (6 bases). The germline V gene has CDR1 SGHRS and CDR2 YFSETQ. Trimming shortened V by 5 bases and J by 4 bases, and 16 bases separated the two germline ends. The CDR3 sequence is 14 residues long. The CDR3 protein is CASREAGTKYEQYF. CDR3 DNA sequence: TGCGCCAGCAGAGAAGCCGGGACAAAATACGAGCAGTACTTC.

The rearrangement links TRBV5-1 to TRBJ2-7; TRBD1 matches at 10 bases. The germline V gene encodes CDR1 SGHRS and CDR2 YFSETQ. The CDR3 runs 17 residues. The V gene end was trimmed by 4 bases and the J gene end by 1 base; junction bases not matched to a gene: 11. CDR3 sequence: CASSTPPGQGFSYEQYF. The CDR3, as DNA: TGCGCCAGCAGCACCCCCCCGGGACAGGGGTTTTCCTACGAGCAGTACTTC.

This clonotype has ten or more counts. This chain joins TRBV12-3 or TRBV12-4 and TRBJ2-3; D ambiguous. The CDR3 extends over 12 amino acids. With 4 bases removed from V and 6 bases from J, the gap between germline ends came to 8 bases. The CDR3 is CASSYDSDTQYF. DNA of the CDR3: TGTGCCAGCAGTTACGACTCCGATACGCAGTATTTT.

This clonotype has a handful of counts. This may be a read error: a much more frequent sequence differs by one nucleotide. The CDR3 region is CSARGTKRRSSNEQFF. CDR3 in DNA: TGCAGTGCTAGAGGGACAAAGAGAAGGAGTTCCAATGAGCAGTTCTTC. The V gene is TRBV20-1, the J gene TRBJ2-1; D perhaps matches TRBD1 (5 bases). The V gene lost 1 base and the J gene lost 6 bases, with 19 bases spanning the gap. The CDR3 runs 16 residues. The germline gives CDR1 DFQATT, CDR2 SNEGSKA (reference sequence).

On this clonotype itself: A much more abundant neighbour one base away suggests this may be a read error. This chain links TRBV6-2 or TRBV6-3 with TRBJ2-2, with a tentative D call TRBD2 (5 bases). Trimming shortened V by 7 bases and J by 10 bases, and 16 bases separated the two germline ends. Germline V gives CDR1 MNHEY, CDR2 SVGEGT. This CDR3 is 13 amino acids long. The CDR3 region has the DNA TGTGCCAGCATAATGAGAGGGTCGGAGGAGCTGTTTTTT. Amino acids: CASIMRGSEELFF.

The sample holds a few counts of this clonotype. The gene calls are TRBV19 and TRBJ2-1; D is ambiguous. The germline gives CDR1 LNHDA, CDR2 SQIVND (reference sequence). The CDR3 is 13 amino acids. Trimming shortened V by 3 bases and J by 6 bases, and 9 bases separated the two germline ends. The CDR3 loop reads CASSISGGNEQFF. CDR3 in DNA: TGTGCCAGTAGTATTTCAGGTGGCAATGAGCAGTTCTTC.

The rearrangement uses TRBV6-1 and TRBJ2-1; possibly TRBD2 for D (6 bases). The germline V gene encodes CDR1 MNHNS and CDR2 SASEGT. This CDR3 has 12 residues. Trimming shortened V by 5 bases and J by 15 bases, and 17 bases separated the two germline ends. CDR3 amino acids: CASSQGLGLSFF. The CDR3 bases are TGTGCCAGCAGTCAAGGCTTGGGACTCTCGTTCTTC.

This clonotype was counted ten times or more. The rearrangement uses TRBV4-3 and TRBJ2-3, with D perhaps being TRBD1 or TRBD2 (6 bases each). Germline CDR1 reads LGHNA; CDR2 reads YSLEER. This CDR3 spans 13 amino acids. The V gene lost 3 bases and the J gene lost 10 bases, with 14 bases spanning the gap. The CDR3 spells CASSHQDRRAQYF. CDR3 in DNA: TGCGCCAGCAGCCACCAAGACAGGAGGGCGCAGTATTTT.

This clonotype was seen a handful of times. The genes are TRBV23-1 and TRBJ2-5, with D maybe TRBD1 (7 bases). TRBV23-1 is an ORF; its function is uncertain. The CDR3 runs 14 residues. Trimming took off 3 bases at V and 5 bases at J, with 13 bases between the two ends. CDR3 loop: CASSQEGASETQYF. CDR3 nucleotides: TGCGCCAGCAGTCAGGAGGGGGCTAGTGAGACCCAGTACTTC.

There are a few counts of this clonotype. One end of the junction is discordant with germline, which a read error may explain. The rearrangement joins TRBV20-1 to TRBJ1-1; 7 bases align to TRBD1. The CDR3 totals 16 residues. The germline V gene encodes CDR1 DFQATT and CDR2 SNEGSKA (reference sequence). The CDR3 DNA sequence: TGCAGTGCCAGAGACAGGGAAAAATGGATGAACACTGAAGCTTTCTTT. As protein: CSARDREKWMNTEAFF.

This clonotype was seen a handful of times. J is TRBJ2-4 and V is TRBV7-2; a weak D match, TRBD1 (5 bases). Germline CDR1 SGHTA, CDR2 FQGNSA. The CDR3 runs 14 residues. Trimming took 4 bases from V and 1 from J, leaving 8 bases between them. CDR3 region: CASSSPGAKNIQYF. CDR3 coding DNA: TGTGCCAGCAGCTCCCCAGGGGCCAAAAACATTCAGTACTTC.

In its sample, this clonotype was seen a few times. This chain uses TRBV2 with TRBJ2-2, with 7 positions matching TRBD1. Germline CDR1 reads SNHLY; CDR2 reads FYNNEI. CDR3 length: 16 amino acids. The trim removed 6 bases at V and 0 bases at J, leaving 7 bases unmatched. CDR3 DNA: TGTGCCAGCAGGAAGACAGGGCTCGCGAACACCGGGGAGCTGTTTTTT. It translates to CASRKTGLANTGELFF. The whole variable domain, remainder taken from reference TRBV2 and TRBJ2-2, is EPEVTQTPSHQVTQMGQEVILRCVPISNHLYFYWYRQILGQKVEFLVSFYNNEISEKSEIFDDQFSVERPDGSNFTLKIRSTKLEDSAMYFCASRKTGLANTGELFFGEGSRLTVL.

The J gene is TRBJ1-2, the V gene TRBV5-5; tentatively, D is TRBD1 (5 bases). Germline V gives CDR1 SGHKS, CDR2 YYEKEE (reference sequence). The CDR3 sequence is 15 residues long. Trimming left V 5 bases short and J 2 bases short, with 16 bases between. The CDR3 DNA reads as TGTGCCAGCAGACAGGCCGGGACGGTGAACTATGGCTACACCTTC. Residues: CASRQAGTVNYGYTF.

CDR3 nucleotide sequence: TGCAGTGCCCGGGGCATGAGGGCCTATGGCTACACCTTC. Protein product: CSARGMRAYGYTF. The chain couples TRBV20-1 to TRBJ1-2; a weak D match, TRBD1 (5 bases). The CDR3 has 13 amino acids. The germline gives CDR1 DFQATT, CDR2 SNEGSKA (reference sequence). The ends were cut back, 6 bases at V and 4 bases at J, with 15 bases in the middle.

This clonotype was detected only a few times. The gene calls are TRBV28 and TRBJ2-2; D possibly matches TRBD1 or TRBD2 (5 bases each). CDR1 and CDR2 (germline): MDHEN, SYDVKM. The V and J ends lost 5 bases and 3 bases respectively, with 10 bases between them. The CDR3 extends over 14 amino acids. CDR3 in amino acids: CASSPGRYTGELFF. CDR3 sequence (DNA): TGTGCCAGCAGTCCGGGACGGTACACCGGGGAGCTGTTTTTT.

This clonotype was seen ten or more times. V gene TRBV12-3 or TRBV12-4 combines with J gene TRBJ2-7, with 8 bases matching TRBD1. V lost 5 bases, J lost 2 bases, and 5 bases stayed unmatched. The CDR3 length is 14 residues. The CDR3 DNA reads as TGTGCCAGCAGTCGGACAGGGCTAACCTACGAGCAGTACTTC. This encodes CASSRTGLTYEQYF.

This clonotype was observed many times. The CDR3 nucleotides are TGCAGCTTCAGCGGGAGCAACACCGGGGAGCTGTTTTTT. This sequence encodes CSFSGSNTGELFF. The chain uses TRBV29-1 and TRBJ2-2; 8 positions agree with TRBD2. The trim removed 8 bases at V and 2 bases at J, leaving 4 bases unmatched. Germline V lookup: CDR1 SQVTM, CDR2 ANQGSEA. CDR3 size: 13 residues.

V gene TRBV7-3 combines with J gene TRBJ2-1; 9 positions agree with TRBD1. CDR1 SGHTA and CDR2 FQGTGA come from the germline V gene. This CDR3 is 15 amino acids long. The V segment lost 5 bases and the J segment 3 bases; nucleotides outside the gene matches: 5. CDR3 sequence: CASSRGTGNYNEQFF. In DNA form, the CDR3 reads TGTGCCAGCAGCCGGGGGACAGGGAACTACAATGAGCAGTTCTTC.

This clonotype showed up many times. The chain has TRBV7-6 and TRBJ2-3; D might be TRBD2 (6 bases). The germline V gene encodes CDR1 SGHVS and CDR2 FNYEAQ. This CDR3 comprises 15 residues. Trimming pared 3 bases from V and 1 base from J, leaving 11 bases between. The CDR3 sequence: CASSFGGSRTDTQYF. The CDR3 coding sequence is TGTGCCAGCAGCTTCGGGGGATCCCGCACAGATACGCAGTATTTT.

This clonotype showed up just a few times. This rearrangement joins TRBV2 to TRBJ2-7; maybe TRBD1 (6 bases). Between the trimmed V and J ends, which lost 5 bases and 6 bases, there was a span of 8 bases. This CDR3 region has 11 residues. Germline-derived CDR1 and CDR2 are SNHLY and FYNNEI. The CDR3 sequence: CASSRQVEQYF. Written as DNA, the CDR3 is TGTGCCAGCAGTCGACAGGTCGAGCAGTACTTC.

The chain recombines TRBV29-1 with TRBJ2-1, with 10 nucleotides matching TRBD2. The junction had 2 bases not matched to a gene; V was cut back by 8 bases and J by 1 base. The germline V gene encodes CDR1 SQVTM and CDR2 ANQGSEA. CDR3 length: 13 amino acids. The CDR3 spells CSTAGGSYNEQFF. CDR3 DNA sequence: TGCAGCACAGCGGGGGGGTCCTACAATGAGCAGTTCTTC.

There are a few counts of this clonotype. CDR3 nucleotide sequence: TGCAGTGGCTACGGTCTAGCGGGACTCCAAGAGACCCAGTACTTC. Residues: CSGYGLAGLQETQYF. The chain combines TRBV20-1 with TRBJ2-5; 9 bases are shared with TRBD2. CDR3 length: 15 residues. Unmatched junction bases numbered 10, after V lost 7 bases and J lost 1 base. Per the germline V gene, CDR1 is DFQATT and CDR2 is SNEGSKA (reference sequence).

This clonotype was counted only a few times. This chain links TRBV29-1 with TRBJ2-3, with D uncertain. With 4 bases removed from V and 2 bases from J, the gap between germline ends came to 7 bases. Per germline, CDR1 SQVTM and CDR2 ANQGSEA. The CDR3 is 12 residues long. The CDR3 here is CSVVGITDTQYF. For the CDR3, the DNA is TGCAGCGTTGTGGGGATCACAGATACGCAGTATTTT.

This clonotype was observed many times. The chain is built from TRBV18 and TRBJ1-5, with 9 bases identical to TRBD1. The CDR3 length is 16 residues. V was pared by 3 bases and J by 1 base, with 4 bases of the junction left unmatched. Germline lookup yields CDR1 KGHSH and CDR2 LQKENI. Written as DNA, the CDR3 is TGTGCCAGCTCACCCCCCGGACAGGGGAGCAATCAGCCCCAGCATTTT. The encoded protein is CASSPPGQGSNQPQHF.